This T cell receptor (beta chain) originates from a study of T-cell memory formation after mild COVID-19. Only a few counts were recorded for this clonotype. Its target is unknown. Germline lookup yields CDR1 LNHDA and CDR2 SQIVND (reference sequence). The length of the CDR3 is 14 residues. Trimming cost V 5 bases and J 1 base, with 11 bases left between them. From 5'RACE with constant-segment primers came TCR alpha and TCR beta cDNA libraries that carried sample barcodes and UMIs. Via MiXCR, TCRdb re-called the 5' RACE reads, giving one row per CDR3 protein. This repertoire shows 57,000 or so distinct CDR3 sequences, less than 9.5% found once; its top ten account for approximately 1%. Study results and caveats: Pre-infection memory already had some responding clones, implying cross-reactive memory joined. Contracting clones from day 15 to 85 had balanced CD4/CD8; later expanders favoured CD4+.

What was sequenced was PBMCs or a T cell subset sorted from them (not recorded which). The origin of this receptor is a man younger than 30 who had mild COVID-19 (a few samples of this study predate the infection). Cell type and time point are not known. V and J are TRBV19 and TRBJ1-1; D gene unclear. CDR3 nucleotides: TGTGCCAGTAGTCAACCAGTCTCGAACACTGAAGCTTTCTTT. Protein sequence: CASSQPVSNTEAFF. Together with reference TRBV19 and TRBJ1-1, the CDR3 gives the full variable domain: DGGITQSPKYLFRKEGQNVTLSCEQNLNHDAMYWYRQDPGQGLRLIYYSQIVNDFQKGDIAEGYSVSREKKESFPLTVTSAQKNPTAFYLCASSQPVSNTEAFFGQGTRLTVV.